This T cell receptor beta chain was sequenced during a study of CD8 T cells in ankylosing spondylitis. Study-wide results and limits: The study identified a TCR beta motif of roughly eight highly homologous variants that appeared characteristic of ankylosing spondylitis blood.

CDR3 length equals 15 residues. The V and J ends lost 4 bases and 2 bases, in that order; junction bases with no gene match: 6. Germline V gene sequence: CDR1 SGHDT, CDR2 YYEEEE. A quantitative 5'-RACE method, one with molecular barcodes, was used to make TCR beta libraries. TCRdb re-derived calls from the 5' RACE reads in MiXCR, one entry per CDR3 protein. The table lists 35,000 or so distinct CDR3 sequences, 6% of them singletons. This clonotype was seen at least ten times. Its cognate antigen is unknown. The TCR was taken from a male donor with ankylosing spondylitis or in good health (not recorded which). Sequenced input: blood, either unsorted or a sorted T cell fraction (not recorded which). The V and J genes are TRBV5-6 and TRBJ2-3, with 8 bases aligning to TRBD1. The CDR3 DNA is TGTGCCAGCAGCCGGGGACAGGAACCCACAGATACGCAGTATTTT. Its protein is CASSRGQEPTDTQYF.